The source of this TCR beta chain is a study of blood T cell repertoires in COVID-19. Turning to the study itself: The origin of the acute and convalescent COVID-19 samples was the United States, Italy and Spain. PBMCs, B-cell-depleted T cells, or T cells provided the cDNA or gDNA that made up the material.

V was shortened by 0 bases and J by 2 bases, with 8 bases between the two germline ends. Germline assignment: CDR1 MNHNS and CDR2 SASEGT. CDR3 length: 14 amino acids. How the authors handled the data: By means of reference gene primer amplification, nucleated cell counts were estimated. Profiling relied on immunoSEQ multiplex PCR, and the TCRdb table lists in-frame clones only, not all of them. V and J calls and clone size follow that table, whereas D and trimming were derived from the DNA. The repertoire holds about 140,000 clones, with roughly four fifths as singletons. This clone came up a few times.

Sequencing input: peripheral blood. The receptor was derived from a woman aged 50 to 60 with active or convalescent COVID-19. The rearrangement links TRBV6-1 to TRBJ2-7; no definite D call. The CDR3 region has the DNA TGTGCCAGCAGTGAAGCCGGCGGTCCCTACGAGCAGTACTTC. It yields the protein CASSEAGGPYEQYF.